This TCR beta chain was found in a study of Ad26.COV2.S vaccination and SARS-CoV-2 variants. In the study overall: Dosing was one shot or two shots 56 days apart.

There are 12 residues in the CDR3. Trimming pared 4 bases from V and 6 bases from J, leaving 9 bases between. Germline loops: CDR1 SNHLY, CDR2 FYNNEI. With respect to this clone: Antigen: not known.

Generated by immunoSEQ multiplex PCR, the TCRdb table keeps only in-frame clones and is missing some. The sample has about 330,000 clones, about nine tenths seen once. The treatment: approximately 18 received Ad26.COV2.S at low or high dose, single or two shots; several received placebo; per-sample allocation not given. Sampling happened 63 days after the first vaccine or placebo injection. Study-wide results and limits: TCR breadth and depth analyses may have underestimated total T cell responses. Across vaccine and placebo recipients, the breadth of non-spike TCRs was similar.

This TCR derives from a person between 18 and 59 years old who received the Ad26.COV2.S COVID-19 vaccine or a placebo. The sample was peripheral blood, taken in a trial of Ad26.COV2.S vaccine versus placebo. The rearrangement joins TRBV2 to TRBJ1-1; D is uncertain. CDR3 nucleotide sequence: TGTGCCAGCAGTGCCCCAGTGCCTGAAGCTTTCTTT. Translated, it gives CASSAPVPEAFF.